This TCR beta chain was documented in a study of identifying expanded T cells in peripheral blood. Looked up from germline, CDR1 is MNHNS and CDR2 is SASEGT. The CDR3 consists of 13 residues. Trimming cost V 5 bases and J 5 bases; bases outside gene matches: 3. Sequencing was performed with immunoSEQ multiplex PCR; in TCRdb, only in-frame clones are kept and a portion is missing. This table holds approximately 63,000 clones, 70% to 90% found once. During the collection period, no donor immune events like infections were recorded. This receptor was obtained from a person aged 18 to 75 in good health. The sequenced sample was blood. The chain has TRBV6-1 and TRBJ2-1, with TRBD1 matching over 7 bases. This CDR3 is CASSRDSHNEQFF. The CDR3 DNA reads as TGTGCCAGCAGTCGGGACAGCCACAATGAGCAGTTCTTC.